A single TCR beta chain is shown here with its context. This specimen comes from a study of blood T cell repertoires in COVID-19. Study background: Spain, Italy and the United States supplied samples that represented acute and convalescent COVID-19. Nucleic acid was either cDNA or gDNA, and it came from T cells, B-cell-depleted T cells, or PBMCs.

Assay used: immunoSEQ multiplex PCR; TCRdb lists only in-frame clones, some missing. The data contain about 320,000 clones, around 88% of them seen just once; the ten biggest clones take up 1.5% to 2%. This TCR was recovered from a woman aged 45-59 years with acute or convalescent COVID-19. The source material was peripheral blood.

CDR3 sequence: CASSFGLHHTDTQYF. The CDR3 DNA reads as TGTGCCAGCAGCTTCGGACTACACCACACAGATACGCAGTATTTT. The V call is TRBV11-3, the J call TRBJ2-3; maybe TRBD2 (6 bases). Germline values: CDR1 SGHNT, CDR2 YENEEA. Trimming took off 3 bases at V and 2 bases at J, with 12 bases between the two ends. This CDR3 is built from 15 residues.